The clone carrying this T cell receptor (beta chain) was found a few times. Its specificity is not known. This sample was included in a study of T cells in Graves' hyperthyroidism and ophthalmopathy. Study results and caveats: The blood repertoire included most of the expanded thyroid clonotypes above 0.001. With a median lead of approximately 6 months before onset, the model predicted ophthalmopathy.

The TCR beta CDR3 regions underwent amplification using RNA transcripts as the source. A set of HTBI primers served as the primers for a first-round RT-PCR of the TCR CDR3. In TCRdb, the multiplex PCR reads were re-called with MiXCR into one record per CDR3 protein. The sample records around 520,000 distinct CDR3 sequences, 11% to 15% being singletons. The CDR3 has 13 residues. V was shortened by 3 bases and J by 4 bases, with 10 bases between the two germline ends. The germline gives CDR1 LNHDA, CDR2 SQIVND (reference sequence). Stable disease denoted Graves' hyperthyroidism without ophthalmopathy progression within 18 months.

This clonotype was obtained from a woman between 40 and 50 years old with Graves' hyperthyroidism. The chain carries TRBV19 and TRBJ2-7, with D possibly TRBD1 on 5 matching bases. Sequenced sample: blood. In nucleotides, the CDR3 is TGTGCCAGTAGTATCGACAGAGAATACGAGCAGTACTTC. Translation gives CASSIDREYEQYF.